These T cell receptor beta chains were read from a single sample in a study of cytomegalovirus exposure and HLA in healthy donors. This table comes from immunoSEQ multiplex PCR, and its TCRdb copy is limited to in-frame clones, with some not included. The data contain 200,000 to 300,000 clones, just under 90% of them singletons. Sequencing used PBMCs. Receptors originate from a man between 18 and 29 years old in good health and CMV-seronegative. Both conserved end residues are part of each CDR3. Fields, in order: D gene, J gene, clone size, V gene, CDR3 DNA, CDR3 protein. The D gene is left open where the match is weak. The size field is filled for only some rows; it gives once, few, many or a size class.

TRBD2	TRBJ2-7	NA	TRBV7-8	TGTGCCAGCAGCCGGTTGGTAGCGGGTAACGAGCAGTACTTC	CASSRLVAGNEQYF
TRBD2	TRBJ2-7	NA	TRBV19	TGTGCCAGTAGTCTTTTAGCGGGGGACTACGAGCAGTACTTC	CASSLLAGDYEQYF
TRBD1	TRBJ2-1	NA	TRBV2	TGTGCCCTAGTCCGGGACAGGGGCAATGAGCAGTTCTTC	CALVRDRGNEQFF
NA	TRBJ1-1	NA	TRBV18	TGTGCCAGCTCAGTTTACGGACAGACCGAAGCTTTCTTT	CASSVYGQTEAFF
TRBD1	TRBJ1-2	NA	TRBV18	TGTGCCAGCTCACCTACAGGGGGCGAGGAGGGCTACACCTTC	CASSPTGGEEGYTF
NA	TRBJ2-2	NA	TRBV28	TGTGCCAGCAGTCCCTTGGGAGGGAACACCGGGGAGCTGTTTTTT	CASSPLGGNTGELFF
NA	TRBJ1-2	NA	TRBV10-3	TGTGCCATCAGTGTTGAGGGTGGCTACACCTTC	CAISVEGGYTF
NA	TRBJ1-6	NA	TRBV20-1	TGCAGTGGGGGGGTCGGTTCACCCCTCCACTTT	CSGGVGSPLHF
NA	TRBJ2-7	NA	TRBV19	TGTGCCAGTAGTGGGGGACACCTCTACGAGCAGTACTTC	CASSGGHLYEQYF
NA	TRBJ2-2	NA	TRBV19	TGTGCCAGTAGGCGGGGCACCGGGGAGCTGTTTTTT	CASRRGTGELFF
TRBD2	TRBJ2-3	NA	TRBV5-1	TGCGCCAGCAGCCTCGCGGGGGGGACAGATACGCAGTATTTT	CASSLAGGTDTQYF
NA	TRBJ2-1	NA	TRBV27	TGTGCCAGCAGTTATTCGGGAAACAATGAGCAGTTCTTC	CASSYSGNNEQFF
TRBD2	TRBJ2-3	NA	TRBV2	TGTGCCAGCAGCCTAGCGGGGTTCAGGACAGATACGCAGTATTTT	CASSLAGFRTDTQYF
TRBD2	TRBJ2-7	NA	TRBV19	TGTGCCACTCGGACTAGCGGAACCTACGAGCAGTACTTC	CATRTSGTYEQYF
NA	TRBJ2-2	NA	TRBV28	TGTGCCAGCAGTTTATATGGGGGGGCGGCCGGGGAGCTGTTTTTT	CASSLYGGAAGELFF
TRBD1	TRBJ1-2	NA	TRBV7-9	TGTGCCAGCAGCTCGGCAGAACTCCCCGACAGGGCCAGCTATGGCTACACCTTC	CASSSAELPDRASYGYTF
NA	TRBJ1-6	NA	TRBV9	TGTGCCAGCAGCGTACAGGGATCCTATAATTCACCCCTCCACTTT	CASSVQGSYNSPLHF
NA	TRBJ2-3	NA	TRBV4-1	TGCGCCAGCAGCCCCCTTGGAGCTAGCACAGATACGCAGTATTTT	CASSPLGASTDTQYF
NA	TRBJ2-3	NA	TRBV6-5	TGTGCCAGCAGTTACTCAGGCAGGATGGGAGATACGCAGTATTTT	CASSYSGRMGDTQYF
NA	TRBJ2-2	once	TRBV28	TGTGCCAGCAGTACGGGACTCGAGGTCGGGGAGCTGTTTTTT	CASSTGLEVGELFF
NA	TRBJ1-6	NA	TRBV11-2	TGTGCCAGCAGCCTAGGGGGGGAAGGGTCACCCCTCCACTTT	CASSLGGEGSPLHF
NA	TRBJ1-1	NA	TRBV30	TGTGCCTGGAATGGGGGGGACACTGAAGCTTTCTTT	CAWNGGDTEAFF
NA	TRBJ2-2	NA	TRBV5-5	TGTGCCAGCAGCTTGGTCAGGGCGAACACCGGGGAGCTGTTTTTT	CASSLVRANTGELFF
NA	TRBJ2-7	NA	TRBV5-1	TGCGCCAGCAGCATAACAGGTCACGAGGCCTACGAGCAGTACTTC	CASSITGHEAYEQYF
NA	TRBJ2-1	NA	TRBV11-3	TGTGCCAGCAGCCCCGATTGGAGCTCCTACAATGAGCAGTTCTTC	CASSPDWSSYNEQFF
TRBD2	TRBJ2-7	once	TRBV5-4	TGTGCCGGAACCGTCCATGGCGGGAGCTCCTACGAGCAGTACTTC	CAGTVHGGSSYEQYF
TRBD1	TRBJ2-1	NA	TRBV5-6	TGTGCCAGCAGCTGGGTGAGGACAGGGTCAGACAATGAGCAGTTCTTC	CASSWVRTGSDNEQFF
TRBD2	TRBJ2-7	NA	TRBV27	TGTGCCAGCAGTTTATATGGGGGGAGGGACGAGCAGTACTTC	CASSLYGGRDEQYF
NA	TRBJ1-1	NA	TRBV7-2	TGTGCCAGCAGCTTAGCAGGGGCTGAAGCTTTCTTT	CASSLAGAEAFF
NA	TRBJ2-7	few	TRBV11-2	TGTGCCAGCAGCATTTCCGGGACAACCCACGAGCAGTACTTC	CASSISGTTHEQYF
NA	TRBJ1-4	NA	TRBV7-9	TGTGCCAGCAGCTTAGGGCAGGAATCAACTAATGAAAAACTGTTTTTT	CASSLGQESTNEKLFF
TRBD2	TRBJ2-1	NA	TRBV4-3	TGCGCCAGCAGCCACACTCTAGCGGGAGATTCCTACAATGAGCAGTTCTTC	CASSHTLAGDSYNEQFF
NA	TRBJ2-7	NA	TRBV30	TGTGCCTGGAGTTATATGGGGGGCTACGAGCAGTACTTC	CAWSYMGGYEQYF
NA	TRBJ2-1	NA	TRBV20-1	TGCAGTGCTAGTATGTACAATGAGCAGTTCTTC	CSASMYNEQFF
TRBD2	TRBJ2-3	NA	TRBV29-1	TGCAGCGTGGGACTAGCGGGAGGCACAGATACGCAGTATTTT	CSVGLAGGTDTQYF
NA	TRBJ1-6	NA	TRBV11-2	TGTGCCAGCAGCTTAGGGACAGTCCAACCCCTCCACTTT	CASSLGTVQPLHF
TRBD2	TRBJ2-1	NA	TRBV6-5	TGTGCCAGCAGTTTGATGGCGGGAGGGTACAATGAGCAGTTCTTC	CASSLMAGGYNEQFF
NA	TRBJ2-2	NA	TRBV10-3	TGTGCCATCAGAGTTGGACAGAAAAACACCGGGGAGCTGTTTTTT	CAIRVGQKNTGELFF
TRBD1	TRBJ2-3	NA	TRBV7-6	TGTGCCAGCAGAGAAGACAGGGGGGAGCAGTATTTT	CASREDRGEQYF
NA	TRBJ2-7	NA	TRBV5-4	TGTGCCAGCAGCCCCGGGGGCTACGAGCAGTACTTC	CASSPGGYEQYF
NA	TRBJ2-7	once	TRBV2	TGTGCCAGCGCCGGAGGGGAAGGGAGCTACGAGCAGTACTTC	CASAGGEGSYEQYF
TRBD2	TRBJ2-1	NA	TRBV5-1	TGCGCCAGCAGCCCAGCCGCGGGAGGGTACAATGAGCAGTTCTTC	CASSPAAGGYNEQFF
NA	TRBJ2-7	once	TRBV28	TGTGCCAGCAGTTTGGGCAGCGGCAGGTTAAGGGCCTGGTGGTACGAGCAGTACTTC	CASSLGSGRLRAWWYEQYF
NA	TRBJ1-5	NA	TRBV2	TGTGCCAGCACGATGTGGCAGGGCAATCAGCCCCAGCATTTT	CASTMWQGNQPQHF
NA	TRBJ2-3	NA	TRBV15	TGTGCCACCAGCATGGCAGCGACTCGCACAGATACGCAGTATTTT	CATSMAATRTDTQYF
TRBD1	TRBJ1-2	NA	TRBV5-4	TGTGCCAGCAGCTTGGAACTACAGGGGACCTATGGCTACACCTTC	CASSLELQGTYGYTF
NA	TRBJ2-7	NA	TRBV28	TGTGCCAGCAGGGACAGCAACGAGCAGTACTTC	CASRDSNEQYF
NA	TRBJ2-3	NA	TRBV4-3	TGCGCCAGCAGCCAAGGTGGCGGGCCTCAGCCAGATACGCAGTATTTT	CASSQGGGPQPDTQYF
TRBD2	TRBJ2-5	NA	TRBV25-1	TGTGCCAGCAGTGAGGAGGGAGGGCCTCAAGAGACCCAGTACTTC	CASSEEGGPQETQYF
NA	TRBJ2-2	NA	TRBV7-6	TGTGCCAGCAGCTTTTCGGTGTCGAACACCGGGGAGCTGTTTTTT	CASSFSVSNTGELFF